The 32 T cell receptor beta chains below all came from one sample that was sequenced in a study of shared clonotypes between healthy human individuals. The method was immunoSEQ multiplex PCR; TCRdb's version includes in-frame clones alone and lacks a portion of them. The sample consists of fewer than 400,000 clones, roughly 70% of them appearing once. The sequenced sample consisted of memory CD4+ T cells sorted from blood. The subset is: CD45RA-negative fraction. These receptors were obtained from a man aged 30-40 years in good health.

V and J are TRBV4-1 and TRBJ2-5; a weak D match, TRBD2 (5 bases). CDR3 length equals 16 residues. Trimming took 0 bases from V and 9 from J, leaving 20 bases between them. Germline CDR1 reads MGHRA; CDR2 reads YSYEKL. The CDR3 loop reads CASSQDQLANLRAQYF. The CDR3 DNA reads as TGCGCCAGCAGCCAAGATCAGCTAGCTAACCTTAGGGCCCAGTACTTC.

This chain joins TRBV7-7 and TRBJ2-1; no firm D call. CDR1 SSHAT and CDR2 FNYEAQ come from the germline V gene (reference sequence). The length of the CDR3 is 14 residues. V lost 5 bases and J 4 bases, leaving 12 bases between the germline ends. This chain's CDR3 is CASSDGGPYNEQFF. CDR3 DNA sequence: TGTGCCAGCAGCGACGGTGGGCCGTACAATGAGCAGTTCTTC.

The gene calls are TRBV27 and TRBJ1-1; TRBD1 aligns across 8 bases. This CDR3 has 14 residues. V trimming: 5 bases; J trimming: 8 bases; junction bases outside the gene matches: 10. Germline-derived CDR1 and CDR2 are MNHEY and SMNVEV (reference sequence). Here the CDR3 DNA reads TGTGCCAGCAGTCTTGGGACAGGCGTCGACGAAGCTTTCTTT. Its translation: CASSLGTGVDEAFF.

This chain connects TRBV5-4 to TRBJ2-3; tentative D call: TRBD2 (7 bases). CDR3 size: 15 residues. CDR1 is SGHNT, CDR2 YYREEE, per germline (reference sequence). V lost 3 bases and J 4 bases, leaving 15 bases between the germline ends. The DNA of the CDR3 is TGTGCCAGCAGCTCGATGGAGGGGGGGGCAGATACGCAGTATTTT. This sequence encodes CASSSMEGGADTQYF.

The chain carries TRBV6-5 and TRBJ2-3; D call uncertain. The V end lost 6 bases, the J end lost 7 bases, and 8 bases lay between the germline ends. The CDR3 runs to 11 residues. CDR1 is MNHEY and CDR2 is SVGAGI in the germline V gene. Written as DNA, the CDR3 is TGTGCCAGCAGCGTCTTCTATACGCAGTATTTT. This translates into CASSVFYTQYF.

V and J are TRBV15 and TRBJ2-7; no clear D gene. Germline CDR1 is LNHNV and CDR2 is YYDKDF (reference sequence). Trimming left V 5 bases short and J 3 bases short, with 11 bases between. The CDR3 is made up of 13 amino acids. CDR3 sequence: CATSSMDRYEQYF. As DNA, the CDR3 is TGTGCCACCAGCTCGATGGACCGCTACGAGCAGTACTTC.

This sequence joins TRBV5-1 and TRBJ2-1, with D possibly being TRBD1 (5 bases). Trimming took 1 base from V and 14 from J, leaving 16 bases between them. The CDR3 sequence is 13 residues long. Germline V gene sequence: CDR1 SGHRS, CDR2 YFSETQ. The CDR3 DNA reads TGCGCCAGCAGCTTGAGGGGCGGTGATATGGAGTTCTTC. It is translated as CASSLRGGDMEFF.

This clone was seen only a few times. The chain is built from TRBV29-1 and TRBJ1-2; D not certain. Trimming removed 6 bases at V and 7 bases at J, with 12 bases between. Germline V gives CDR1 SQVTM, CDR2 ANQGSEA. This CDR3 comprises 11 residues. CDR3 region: CSVQHIGGYTF. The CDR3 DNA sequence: TGCAGCGTCCAGCATATAGGTGGCTACACCTTC. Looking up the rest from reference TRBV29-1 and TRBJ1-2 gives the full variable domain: SAVISQKPSRDICQRGTSLTIQCQVDSQVTMMFWYRQQPGQSLTLIATANQGSEATYESGFVIDKFPISRPNLTFSTLTVSNMSPEDSSIYLCSVQHIGGYTFGSGTRLTVV.

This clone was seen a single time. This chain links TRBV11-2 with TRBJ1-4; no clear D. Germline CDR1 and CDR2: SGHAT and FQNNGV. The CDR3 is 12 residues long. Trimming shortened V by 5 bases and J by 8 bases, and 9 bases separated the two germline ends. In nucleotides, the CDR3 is TGTGCCAGCAGCCACACGAGGGAAAAACTGTTTTTT. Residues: CASSHTREKLFF.

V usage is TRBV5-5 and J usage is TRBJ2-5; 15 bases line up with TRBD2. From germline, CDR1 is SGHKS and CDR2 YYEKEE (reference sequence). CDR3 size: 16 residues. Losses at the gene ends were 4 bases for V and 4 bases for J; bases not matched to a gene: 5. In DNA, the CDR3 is TGTGCCAGCAGCCGGACTAGCGGGAGGGCCGGAGAGACCCAGTACTTC. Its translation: CASSRTSGRAGETQYF.

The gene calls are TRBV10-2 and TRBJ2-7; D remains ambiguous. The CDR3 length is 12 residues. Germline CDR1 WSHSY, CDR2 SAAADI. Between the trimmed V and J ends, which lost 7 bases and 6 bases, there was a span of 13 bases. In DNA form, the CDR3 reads TGCGCCAGCAATGAAGGTCCAGGCGAGCAGTACTTC. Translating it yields CASNEGPGEQYF.

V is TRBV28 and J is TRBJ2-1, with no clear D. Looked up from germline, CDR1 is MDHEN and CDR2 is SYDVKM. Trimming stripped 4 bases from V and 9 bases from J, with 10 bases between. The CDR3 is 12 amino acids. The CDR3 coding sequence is TGTGCCAGCAGTTCGAGGCGGCGTGAGCAGTTCTTC. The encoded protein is CASSSRRREQFF.

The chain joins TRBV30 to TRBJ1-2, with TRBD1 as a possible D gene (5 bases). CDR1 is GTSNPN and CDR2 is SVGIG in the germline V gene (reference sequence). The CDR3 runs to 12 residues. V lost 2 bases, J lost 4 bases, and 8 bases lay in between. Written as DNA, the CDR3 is TGTGCCTGGAGTCAGGGAACCTATGGCTACACCTTC. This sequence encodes CAWSQGTYGYTF.

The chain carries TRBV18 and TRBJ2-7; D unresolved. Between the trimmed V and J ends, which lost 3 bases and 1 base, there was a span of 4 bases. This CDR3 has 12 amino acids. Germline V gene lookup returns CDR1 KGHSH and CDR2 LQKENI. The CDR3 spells CASSPGSYEQYF. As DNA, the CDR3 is TGTGCCAGCTCACCGGGATCCTACGAGCAGTACTTC.

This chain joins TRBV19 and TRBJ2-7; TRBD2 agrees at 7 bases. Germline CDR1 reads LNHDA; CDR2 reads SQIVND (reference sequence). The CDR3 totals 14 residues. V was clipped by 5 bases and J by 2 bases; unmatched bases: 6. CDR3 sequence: CASSLKRGPYEQYF. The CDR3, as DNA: TGTGCCAGTAGTCTAAAGCGGGGTCCCTACGAGCAGTACTTC. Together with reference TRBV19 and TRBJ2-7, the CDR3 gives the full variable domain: DGGITQSPKYLFRKEGQNVTLSCEQNLNHDAMYWYRQDPGQGLRLIYYSQIVNDFQKGDIAEGYSVSREKKESFPLTVTSAQKNPTAFYLCASSLKRGPYEQYFGPGTRLTVT.

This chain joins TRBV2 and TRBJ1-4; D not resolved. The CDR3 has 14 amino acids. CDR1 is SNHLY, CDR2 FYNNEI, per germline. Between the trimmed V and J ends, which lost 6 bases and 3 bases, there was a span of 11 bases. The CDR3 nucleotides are TGTGCCAGCAGGCTTACTACCGCTAATGAAAAACTGTTTTTT. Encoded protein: CASRLTTANEKLFF.

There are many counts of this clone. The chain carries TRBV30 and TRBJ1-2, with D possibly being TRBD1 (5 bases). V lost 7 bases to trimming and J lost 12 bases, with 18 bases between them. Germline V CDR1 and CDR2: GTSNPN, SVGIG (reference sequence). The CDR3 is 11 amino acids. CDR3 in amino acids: CALGPMLIHTF. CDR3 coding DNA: TGTGCCTTGGGACCTATGTTAATCCACACCTTC.

The CDR3 DNA is TGTGCCAGCAGTGAAGGCCTCTCCTCTGCAACTAATGAAAAACTGTTTTTT. The encoded protein is CASSEGLSSATNEKLFF. This chain connects TRBV2 to TRBJ1-4; D ambiguous. Looked up from germline, CDR1 is SNHLY and CDR2 is FYNNEI. The length of the CDR3 is 17 residues. With 1 base removed from V and 0 bases from J, the gap between germline ends came to 12 bases.

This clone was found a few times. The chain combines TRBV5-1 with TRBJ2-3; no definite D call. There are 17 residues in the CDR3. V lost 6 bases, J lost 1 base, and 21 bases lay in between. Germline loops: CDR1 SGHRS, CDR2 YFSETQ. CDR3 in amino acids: CASKANPLGIGTDTQYF. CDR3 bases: TGCGCCAGCAAGGCAAACCCTCTGGGGATTGGCACAGATACGCAGTATTTT.

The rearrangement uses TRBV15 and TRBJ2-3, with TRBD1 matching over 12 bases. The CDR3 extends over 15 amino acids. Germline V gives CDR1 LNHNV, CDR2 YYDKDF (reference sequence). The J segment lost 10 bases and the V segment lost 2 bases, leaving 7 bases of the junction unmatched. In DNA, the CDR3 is TGTGCCACCAGCAGACCGGGACAGGGGGCACGGGCGCAGTATTTT. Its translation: CATSRPGQGARAQYF.

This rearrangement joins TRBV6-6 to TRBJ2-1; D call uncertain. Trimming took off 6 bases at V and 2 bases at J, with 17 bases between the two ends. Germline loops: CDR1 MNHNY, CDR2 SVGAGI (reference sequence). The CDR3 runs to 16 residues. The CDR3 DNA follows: TGTGCCAGCAGAGGGAAACAAACCATTGCCTACAATGAGCAGTTCTTC. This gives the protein CASRGKQTIAYNEQFF.

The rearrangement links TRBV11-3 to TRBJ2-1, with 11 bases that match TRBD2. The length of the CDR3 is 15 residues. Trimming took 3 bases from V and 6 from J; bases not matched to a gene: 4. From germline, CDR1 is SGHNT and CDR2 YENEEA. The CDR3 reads CASSLIAGGVNEQFF. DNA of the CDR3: TGTGCCAGCAGCTTGATAGCGGGAGGGGTCAATGAGCAGTTCTTC. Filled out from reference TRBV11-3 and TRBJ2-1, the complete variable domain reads EAGVVQSPRYKIIEKKQPVAFWCNPISGHNTLYWYLQNLGQGPELLIRYENEEAVDDSQLPKDRFSAERLKGVDSTLKIQPAELGDSAVYLCASSLIAGGVNEQFFGPGTRLTVL.

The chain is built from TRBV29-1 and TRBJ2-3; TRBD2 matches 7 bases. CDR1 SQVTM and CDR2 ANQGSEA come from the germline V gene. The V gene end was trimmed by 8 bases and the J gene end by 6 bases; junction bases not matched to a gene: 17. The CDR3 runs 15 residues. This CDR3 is CSSSSGTTYADTQYF. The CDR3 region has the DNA TGCAGCTCGTCCTCTGGGACTACCTATGCGGATACGCAGTATTTT.

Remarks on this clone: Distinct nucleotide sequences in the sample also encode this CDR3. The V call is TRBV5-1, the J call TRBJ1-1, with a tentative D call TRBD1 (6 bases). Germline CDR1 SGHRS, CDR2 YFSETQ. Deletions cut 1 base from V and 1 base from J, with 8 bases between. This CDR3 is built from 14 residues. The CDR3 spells CASSLQTGNTEAFF. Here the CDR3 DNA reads TGCGCCAGCAGCTTGCAGACAGGGAACACTGAAGCTTTCTTT.

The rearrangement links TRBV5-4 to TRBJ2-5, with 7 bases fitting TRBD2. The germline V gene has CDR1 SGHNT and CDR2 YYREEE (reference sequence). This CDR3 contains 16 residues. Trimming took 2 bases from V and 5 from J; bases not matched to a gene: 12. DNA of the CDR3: TGTGCCAGCAGCTTCGCCGGGGCAGCGGGGTTGGAGACCCAGTACTTC. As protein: CASSFAGAAGLETQYF.

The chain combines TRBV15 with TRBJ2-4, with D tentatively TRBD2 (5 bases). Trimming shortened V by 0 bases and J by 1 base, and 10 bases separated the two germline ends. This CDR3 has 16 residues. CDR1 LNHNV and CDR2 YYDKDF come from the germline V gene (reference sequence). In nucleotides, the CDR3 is TGTGCCACCAGCAGAGATGGGCGAGGGGCCAAAAACATTCAGTACTTC. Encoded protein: CATSRDGRGAKNIQYF.

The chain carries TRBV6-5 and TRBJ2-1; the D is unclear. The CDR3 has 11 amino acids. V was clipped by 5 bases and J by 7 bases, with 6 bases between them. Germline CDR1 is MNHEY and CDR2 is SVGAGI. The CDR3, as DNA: TGTGCCAGCAGTAACCTTAATGAGCAGTTCTTC. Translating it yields CASSNLNEQFF.

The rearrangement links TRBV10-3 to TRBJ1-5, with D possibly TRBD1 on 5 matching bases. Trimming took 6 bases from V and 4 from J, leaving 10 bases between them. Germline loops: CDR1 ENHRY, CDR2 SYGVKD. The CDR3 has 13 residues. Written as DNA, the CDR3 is TGTGCCATCAGGGAGACAGTGAATCAGCCCCAGCATTTT. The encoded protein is CAIRETVNQPQHF.

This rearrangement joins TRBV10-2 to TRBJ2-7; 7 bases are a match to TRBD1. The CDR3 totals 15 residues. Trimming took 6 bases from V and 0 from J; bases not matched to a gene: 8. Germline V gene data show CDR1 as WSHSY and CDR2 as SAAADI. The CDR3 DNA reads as TGCGCCAGCAGGAACCAGGGGGAAGCCTCCTACGAGCAGTACTTC. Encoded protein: CASRNQGEASYEQYF.

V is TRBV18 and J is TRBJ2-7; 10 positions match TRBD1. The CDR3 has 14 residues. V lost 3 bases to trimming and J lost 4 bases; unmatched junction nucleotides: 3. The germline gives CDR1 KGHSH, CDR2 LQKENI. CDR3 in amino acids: CASSPGQGLYEQYF. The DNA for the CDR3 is TGTGCCAGCTCACCGGGACAGGGGTTGTACGAGCAGTACTTC.

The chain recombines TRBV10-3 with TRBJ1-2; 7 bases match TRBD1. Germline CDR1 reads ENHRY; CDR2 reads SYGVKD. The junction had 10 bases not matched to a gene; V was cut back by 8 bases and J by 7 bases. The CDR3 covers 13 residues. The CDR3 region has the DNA TGTGCCATCGGAAGAAGGACAGGCTCTGGCTACACCTTC. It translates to CAIGRRTGSGYTF.

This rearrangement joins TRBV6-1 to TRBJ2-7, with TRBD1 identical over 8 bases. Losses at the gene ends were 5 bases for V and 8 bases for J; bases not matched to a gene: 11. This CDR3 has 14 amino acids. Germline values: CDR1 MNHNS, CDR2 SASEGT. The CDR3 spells CASSPQGASPKQYF. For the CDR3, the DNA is TGTGCCAGCAGTCCGCAGGGGGCCTCCCCAAAGCAGTACTTC.